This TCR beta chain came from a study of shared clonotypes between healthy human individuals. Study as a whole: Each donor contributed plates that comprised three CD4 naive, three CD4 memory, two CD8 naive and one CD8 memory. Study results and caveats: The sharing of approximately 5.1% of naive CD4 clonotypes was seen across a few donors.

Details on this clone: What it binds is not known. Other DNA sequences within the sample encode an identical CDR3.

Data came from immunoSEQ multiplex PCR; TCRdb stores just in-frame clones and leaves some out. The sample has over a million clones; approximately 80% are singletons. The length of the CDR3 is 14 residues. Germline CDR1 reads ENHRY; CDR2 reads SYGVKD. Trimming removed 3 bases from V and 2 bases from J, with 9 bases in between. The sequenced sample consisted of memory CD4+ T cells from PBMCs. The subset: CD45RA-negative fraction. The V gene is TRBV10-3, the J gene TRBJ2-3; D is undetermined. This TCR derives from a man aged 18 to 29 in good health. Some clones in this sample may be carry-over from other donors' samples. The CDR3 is CAISDSRDTDTQYF. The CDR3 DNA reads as TGTGCCATCAGTGATAGCCGAGACACAGATACGCAGTATTTT.